These T cell receptor beta chains were read from a single sample in a study of blood T cell repertoires in COVID-19. The table came from immunoSEQ multiplex PCR; TCRdb's copy has only in-frame clones and leaves some out. The data hold more than 200,000 clones, with less than 90% observed a single time. The sequencing sample was made of peripheral blood. These receptors were taken from a man aged 25 to 45 with active or convalescent COVID-19. The CDR3 runs from the conserved cysteine through the conserved F or W. D genes are given only for firm matches. Clone size appears in some rows only: once, few, many, or a class for an expanded clone.

v_gene: TRBV25-1; d_gene: .; abundance: .; j_gene: TRBJ2-4; CDR3nt: TGTGCCAGCAGTGGAACAGGGGGGGGAAACATTCAGTACTTC; CDR3aa: CASSGTGGGNIQYF
v_gene: TRBV7-9; d_gene: TRBD1; abundance: .; j_gene: TRBJ1-2; CDR3nt: TGTGCCAGCAGCCCAGACAGGGATCGCTCTTACACCTTC; CDR3aa: CASSPDRDRSYTF
v_gene: TRBV5-4; d_gene: TRBD2; abundance: .; j_gene: TRBJ2-2; CDR3nt: TGTGCCAGCAGCTTCGGCGGGGGGACTACTTCGAACACCGGGGAGCTGTTTTTT; CDR3aa: CASSFGGGTTSNTGELFF
v_gene: TRBV13; d_gene: .; abundance: .; j_gene: TRBJ2-7; CDR3nt: TGTGCCAGCAGCGGGCAGGGTGACGAGCAGTACTTC; CDR3aa: CASSGQGDEQYF
v_gene: TRBV7-2; d_gene: TRBD1; abundance: few; j_gene: TRBJ1-1; CDR3nt: TGTGCCAGCAGCCTTATACAGGGGGACACTGAAGCTTTCTTT; CDR3aa: CASSLIQGDTEAFF
v_gene: TRBV12-3/TRBV12-4; d_gene: .; abundance: .; j_gene: TRBJ2-2; CDR3nt: TGTGCCAGCAGTCCCCAGGGGAGCGGGGAGCTGTTTTTT; CDR3aa: CASSPQGSGELFF
v_gene: TRBV10-3; d_gene: TRBD1; abundance: .; j_gene: TRBJ2-5; CDR3nt: TGTGCCATCAGAGGGACAGGGTCGGAAGAGACCCAGTACTTC; CDR3aa: CAIRGTGSEETQYF
v_gene: TRBV19; d_gene: .; abundance: .; j_gene: TRBJ2-3; CDR3nt: TGTGCCAGTAGGGGGCTGGAGGGTATAATGGATCCAGATACGCAGTATTTT; CDR3aa: CASRGLEGIMDPDTQYF
v_gene: TRBV12-3/TRBV12-4; d_gene: .; abundance: .; j_gene: TRBJ1-2; CDR3nt: TGTGCCAGCAGTCTTACAGGGCACGGCTACACCTTC; CDR3aa: CASSLTGHGYTF
v_gene: TRBV2; d_gene: .; abundance: once; j_gene: TRBJ1-6; CDR3nt: TGTGCCAGCAGTAGTAGAAATCCCGGGGTTAATTCACCCCTCCACTTT; CDR3aa: CASSSRNPGVNSPLHF
v_gene: TRBV7-3; d_gene: TRBD2; abundance: .; j_gene: TRBJ2-3; CDR3nt: TGTGCCAGCAGCTTAAGAGCGGGGGCAACAGATACGCAGTATTTT; CDR3aa: CASSLRAGATDTQYF
v_gene: TRBV2; d_gene: TRBD1; abundance: .; j_gene: TRBJ1-1; CDR3nt: TGTGCCAGCAGTGCGACAGGGTGGGGCACTGAAGCTTTCTTT; CDR3aa: CASSATGWGTEAFF
v_gene: TRBV7-2; d_gene: .; abundance: .; j_gene: TRBJ2-1; CDR3nt: TGTGCCAGCAGCTTATACCGAGGGCGGGTCAACTACAATGAGCAGTTCTTC; CDR3aa: CASSLYRGRVNYNEQFF
v_gene: TRBV29-1; d_gene: TRBD2; abundance: .; j_gene: TRBJ2-2; CDR3nt: TGCAGCGTGCGGGGGGTTGCGAACACCGGGGAGCTGTTTTTT; CDR3aa: CSVRGVANTGELFF
v_gene: TRBV5-5; d_gene: .; abundance: .; j_gene: TRBJ2-5; CDR3nt: TGTGCCAGCAGCAGTGCTGAGAACCAAGAGACCCAGTACTTC; CDR3aa: CASSSAENQETQYF
v_gene: TRBV18; d_gene: TRBD1; abundance: .; j_gene: TRBJ2-1; CDR3nt: TGTGCCAGCTCACCCGGGACAGGGGGCAGAGATGAGCAGTTCTTC; CDR3aa: CASSPGTGGRDEQFF
v_gene: TRBV10-1; d_gene: TRBD2; abundance: few; j_gene: TRBJ2-2; CDR3nt: TGCGCCAGCAGTGAGGCTAGCGGGGGAGCTCAGAGGACCGGGGAGCTGTTTTTT; CDR3aa: CASSEASGGAQRTGELFF
v_gene: TRBV14; d_gene: .; abundance: .; j_gene: TRBJ1-2; CDR3nt: TGTGCCAGCACCGCCACATCCCGGGACATGGCGTTCTACACCTTC; CDR3aa: CASTATSRDMAFYTF
v_gene: TRBV3-1/TRBV3-2; d_gene: TRBD2; abundance: few; j_gene: TRBJ2-1; CDR3nt: TGTGCCAGCAGCCAAACGGGACTAGCGGGGGGGCGGTTCTTC; CDR3aa: CASSQTGLAGGRFF
v_gene: TRBV28; d_gene: TRBD1; abundance: .; j_gene: TRBJ1-1; CDR3nt: TGTGCCATTAAACAGGGGGCTACTGAAGCTTTCTTT; CDR3aa: CAIKQGATEAFF
v_gene: TRBV7-9; d_gene: TRBD1; abundance: once; j_gene: TRBJ1-6; CDR3nt: TGTGCCAGCAGCTTGGGACAGTCCGGTTCACCCCTCCACTTT; CDR3aa: CASSLGQSGSPLHF
v_gene: TRBV7-9; d_gene: TRBD1; abundance: .; j_gene: TRBJ1-4; CDR3nt: TGTGCCAGCAGCTCGGGAGGGACAGGGGGAGAAAAACTGTTTTTT; CDR3aa: CASSSGGTGGEKLFF
v_gene: TRBV28; d_gene: .; abundance: once; j_gene: TRBJ1-4; CDR3nt: TGTGCCAGCAGGCAGGACAGAGGTGGAAATGAAAAACTGTTTTTT; CDR3aa: CASRQDRGGNEKLFF
v_gene: TRBV5-8; d_gene: .; abundance: .; j_gene: TRBJ1-2; CDR3nt: TGTGCCAGCAGTCCCGGGTTGGGGGCTGGCTATGGCTACACCTTC; CDR3aa: CASSPGLGAGYGYTF
v_gene: TRBV11-2; d_gene: .; abundance: .; j_gene: TRBJ2-7; CDR3nt: TGTGCCAGCAGCTCCCCGGGACAACCCTACGAGCAGTACTTC; CDR3aa: CASSSPGQPYEQYF
v_gene: TRBV13; d_gene: TRBD1; abundance: .; j_gene: TRBJ2-1; CDR3nt: TGTGCCAGCAGCTTCGGGACAGGGGTTCACAATGAGCAGTTCTTC; CDR3aa: CASSFGTGVHNEQFF
v_gene: TRBV6-2/TRBV6-3; d_gene: TRBD1; abundance: .; j_gene: TRBJ2-3; CDR3nt: TGTGCCAGCAGTTGGACAGGGGGCATGGATACGCAGTATTTT; CDR3aa: CASSWTGGMDTQYF
v_gene: TRBV24-1; d_gene: .; abundance: .; j_gene: TRBJ2-1; CDR3nt: TGTGCCACCAGTGAAACAGGGTTAGCCTACAATGAGCAGTTCTTC; CDR3aa: CATSETGLAYNEQFF
v_gene: TRBV7-8; d_gene: .; abundance: .; j_gene: TRBJ1-5; CDR3nt: TGTGCCAGCAGCGGTCGGTACGGCAATCAGCCCCAGCATTTT; CDR3aa: CASSGRYGNQPQHF
v_gene: TRBV6-1; d_gene: TRBD2; abundance: .; j_gene: TRBJ2-7; CDR3nt: TGTGCCAGCAGTGAATTCACTAGCGGGGGTTACGAGCAGTACTTC; CDR3aa: CASSEFTSGGYEQYF
v_gene: TRBV4-3; d_gene: TRBD1; abundance: once; j_gene: TRBJ2-7; CDR3nt: TGCGCCAGCAGCCAAGAAGACAGGGCCGGCTACGAGCAGTACTTC; CDR3aa: CASSQEDRAGYEQYF
v_gene: TRBV7-2; d_gene: .; abundance: .; j_gene: TRBJ1-2; CDR3nt: TGTGCCAGCAGCTTACTGTCCCGGTTCCTACGAGGAGACTATGGCTACACCTTC; CDR3aa: CASSLLSRFLRGDYGYTF
v_gene: TRBV12-3/TRBV12-4; d_gene: .; abundance: .; j_gene: TRBJ1-2; CDR3nt: TGTGCCAGCAGTTTAGGTCTTTCAGGGGGCTACACCTTC; CDR3aa: CASSLGLSGGYTF
v_gene: TRBV29-1; d_gene: .; abundance: .; j_gene: TRBJ1-6; CDR3nt: TGCAGCGTGCGAGAATATAATTCACCCCTCCACTTT; CDR3aa: CSVREYNSPLHF
v_gene: TRBV27; d_gene: .; abundance: .; j_gene: TRBJ2-1; CDR3nt: TGTGCCAGCAGTCCATCCCTGGGCGGGGCCTTCTACAATGAGCAGTTCTTC; CDR3aa: CASSPSLGGAFYNEQFF
v_gene: TRBV3-1/TRBV3-2; d_gene: .; abundance: .; j_gene: TRBJ2-1; CDR3nt: TGTGCCAGCAGCCAAGAGGCAGGTTCAACCTACAATGAGCAGTTCTTC; CDR3aa: CASSQEAGSTYNEQFF
v_gene: TRBV10-3; d_gene: .; abundance: .; j_gene: TRBJ2-1; CDR3nt: TGTGCCATCCTAACGAACAATGAGCAGTTCTTC; CDR3aa: CAILTNNEQFF
v_gene: TRBV18; d_gene: TRBD2; abundance: .; j_gene: TRBJ2-2; CDR3nt: TGTGCCAGCTCTCCGGACCGGGGGGGGAAGAACACCGGGGAGCTGTTTTTT; CDR3aa: CASSPDRGGKNTGELFF
v_gene: TRBV4-2; d_gene: TRBD1; abundance: .; j_gene: TRBJ2-7; CDR3nt: TGTGCCAGCAGACAAACAGGACAGGGGAGCTACGAGCAGTACTTC; CDR3aa: CASRQTGQGSYEQYF
v_gene: TRBV7-2; d_gene: TRBD2; abundance: .; j_gene: TRBJ2-1; CDR3nt: TGTGCCAGCAGCTTAGCGGGACTATTTTACAATGAGCAGTTCTTC; CDR3aa: CASSLAGLFYNEQFF
v_gene: TRBV7-9; d_gene: TRBD1; abundance: .; j_gene: TRBJ2-1; CDR3nt: TGTGCCAGCAGCCCGTACCGGGACAGGGGTTCAAATGAGCAGTTCTTC; CDR3aa: CASSPYRDRGSNEQFF
v_gene: TRBV2; d_gene: TRBD2; abundance: .; j_gene: TRBJ2-5; CDR3nt: TGTGCCATACTAGCGGGGAACCAAGAGACCCAGTACTTC; CDR3aa: CAILAGNQETQYF